This T cell receptor (beta chain) was observed in a study of cytomegalovirus exposure and HLA in healthy donors. Overall study: Of the donors genotyped, some 400 in all, 65% to 90% fell in the Caucasian-associated ancestry cluster.

Points from the study as a whole: In vitro assays verified that a few CMV-associated chains recognized CMV antigens specifically. A previous analysis found most TCR beta V segments productive roughly 87% or roughly 30% of the time. V- and J-gene trimming in TCR beta was tied to a missense DCLRE1C variant by an analysis performed later.

Germline V gene lookup returns CDR1 SGHTA and CDR2 FQGTGA. Trimming cost V 2 bases and J 1 base; bases outside gene matches: 9. The CDR3 contains 18 residues. Primers included in the PCR were 60 Vbeta and 13 Jbeta primers. Profiled with immunoSEQ multiplex PCR; TCRdb holds only in-frame clones, not every one. The data show roughly 220,000 clones, 75% to 90% seen once. With respect to this clone: The antigen is unknown.

Material for sequencing was PBMCs. This TCR was recovered from a woman aged 35 to 49 in good health and CMV-seronegative. The chain has TRBV7-3 and TRBJ2-1; 9 bases align to TRBD2. The chain's CDR3 is CASSLFSRREGSYNEQFF. The CDR3 DNA reads as TGTGCCAGCAGCTTATTCAGTAGGCGGGAGGGATCCTACAATGAGCAGTTCTTC. The full variable domain, rest sourced from reference TRBV7-3 and TRBJ2-1, is GAGVSQTPSNKVTEKGKYVELRCDPISGHTALYWYRQSLGQGPEFLIYFQGTGAADDSGLPNDRFFAVRPEGSVSTLKIQRTERGDSAVYLCASSLFSRREGSYNEQFFGPGTRLTVL.